What follows is one T cell receptor beta chain and its context. Antigen unknown. This CDR3 is 15 amino acids long. Trimming removed 3 bases at V and 2 bases at J, with 14 bases between. CDR1 and CDR2 (germline): GTSNPN, SVGIG (reference sequence). Study results and caveats: The larger cohort examined one V-J beta rearrangement, not whole repertoires. In terms of TCR gene usage, tumor memory CD4+ T cells clustered together with blood and lymph node memory CD4+ cells, as well as with lymph node naive CD4+ cells. Tumor Tregs overlapped most with tumor, then blood, naive CD4+ cells.

The sorted Tregs were CD4+CD25+CD127-/low cells. After constant-region reverse-primer amplification, full-length variable regions underwent semi-nested PCR with Nested Universal Primer A. MiXCR, run by TCRdb on the 5' RACE reads, gives a single entry per CDR3 protein. The sample lists 35,000 to 45,000 distinct CDR3 sequences, roughly 23% occurring once. This chain links TRBV30 with TRBJ2-1; D gene ambiguous. Material: Tregs sorted from a lymph node. This sequence originates from a female donor with breast cancer. The CDR3 DNA is TGTGCCTGGAGCCCCGGACCCGAAGCCTACAATGAGCAGTTCTTC. Its protein product is CAWSPGPEAYNEQFF.